These T cell receptor beta chains were read from a single sample in a study of PD-1 blockade in classical Hodgkin lymphoma. Sequencing used immunoSEQ multiplex PCR; TCRdb keeps in-frame clones, though not all of them. The repertoire holds around 28,000 clones, with more than 85% as singletons. The sample in question was CD4+ T cells from blood, obtained before the fourth cycle of nivolumab. These receptors were collected from a human donor with classical Hodgkin lymphoma. The CDR3 runs from the conserved cysteine through the conserved F or W.

j_call v_call cdr3_aa
TRBJ2-3 TRBV7-9 CASSSAMSDTQYF
TRBJ1-1 TRBV7-2 CASTGQGVLNTEAFF
TRBJ2-1 TRBV10-3 CAISGELSSYNEQFF
TRBJ2-7 TRBV5-6 CASSQNYEQYF
TRBJ2-2 TRBV9 CASSDRRNTGELFF
TRBJ1-6 TRBV6-6 CASSQTGNSPLHF
TRBJ1-1 TRBV10-1 CASSEYRTTEAFF
TRBJ1-4 TRBV5-6 CASSLEGDWEEKLFF
TRBJ2-3 TRBV5-1 CASSLSLLTDTQYF
TRBJ2-2 TRBV28 CASSLWGRGGTGELFF
TRBJ2-2 TRBV10-1 CASSLLAGSPGELFF